The entry that follows covers one TCR beta chain sequence. The sample originates from a study of cytomegalovirus exposure and HLA in healthy donors. Use of 60 Vbeta and 13 Jbeta primers characterized the PCR. Produced via immunoSEQ multiplex PCR; TCRdb's table is partial and in-frame only. The sample has some 200,000 clones. The CDR3 loop spans 14 amino acids. V lost 5 bases and J lost 5, with 13 bases in between. The germline gives CDR1 MNHEY, CDR2 SMNVEV (reference sequence). What was sequenced was PBMCs. The sequence was obtained from a woman younger than 30 in good health and CMV-seropositive. This chain joins TRBV27 and TRBJ1-3; D might be TRBD1 (5 bases). This CDR3 is CASSETGARNTIYF. In nucleotides, the CDR3 is TGTGCCAGCAGTGAAACAGGTGCCAGAAACACCATATATTTT.